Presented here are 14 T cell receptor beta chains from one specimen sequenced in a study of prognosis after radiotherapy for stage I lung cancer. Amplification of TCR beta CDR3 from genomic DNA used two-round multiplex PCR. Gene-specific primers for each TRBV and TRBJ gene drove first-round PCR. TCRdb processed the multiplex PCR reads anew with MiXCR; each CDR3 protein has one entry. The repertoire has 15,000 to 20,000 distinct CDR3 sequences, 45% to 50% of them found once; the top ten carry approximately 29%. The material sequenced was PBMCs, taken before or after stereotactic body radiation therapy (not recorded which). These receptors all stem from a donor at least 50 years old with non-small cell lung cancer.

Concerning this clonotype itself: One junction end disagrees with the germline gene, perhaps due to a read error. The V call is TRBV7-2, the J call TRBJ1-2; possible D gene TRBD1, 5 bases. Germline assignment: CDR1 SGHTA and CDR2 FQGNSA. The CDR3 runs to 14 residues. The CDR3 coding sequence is TGTGCCAGTAGCTTAGGGCGAAAGGGGCCTGGCTACACCTTC. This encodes CASSLGRKGPGYTF. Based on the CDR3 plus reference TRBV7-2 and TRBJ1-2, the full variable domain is GAGVSQSPSNKVTEKGKDVELRCDPISGHTALYWYRQSLGQGLEFLIYFQGNSAPDKSGLPSDRFSAERTGGSVSTLTIQRTQQEDSAVYLCASSLGRKGPGYTFGSGTRLTVV.

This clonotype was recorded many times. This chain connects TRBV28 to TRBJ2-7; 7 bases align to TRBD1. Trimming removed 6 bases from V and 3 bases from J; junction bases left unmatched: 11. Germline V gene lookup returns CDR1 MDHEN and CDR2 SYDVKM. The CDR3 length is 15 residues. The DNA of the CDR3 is TGTGCCAGCAGAAAAGGACAGGCCCGGGACTACGAGCAGTACTTC. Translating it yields CASRKGQARDYEQYF. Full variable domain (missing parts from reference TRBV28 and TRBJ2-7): DVKVTQSSRYLVKRTGEKVFLECVQDMDHENMFWYRQDPGLGLRLIYFSYDVKMKEKGDIPEGYSVSREKKERFSLILESASTNQTSMYLCASRKGQARDYEQYFGPGTRLTVT.

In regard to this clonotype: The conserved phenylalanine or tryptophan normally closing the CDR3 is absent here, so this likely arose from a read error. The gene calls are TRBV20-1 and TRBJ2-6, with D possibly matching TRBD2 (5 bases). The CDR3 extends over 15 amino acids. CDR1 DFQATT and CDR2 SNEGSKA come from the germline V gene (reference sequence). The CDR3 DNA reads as TGCGGTGCTAGAGATCGGGATTCTGGGGCCAACGTCCTGACTTTA. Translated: CGARDRDSGANVLTL.

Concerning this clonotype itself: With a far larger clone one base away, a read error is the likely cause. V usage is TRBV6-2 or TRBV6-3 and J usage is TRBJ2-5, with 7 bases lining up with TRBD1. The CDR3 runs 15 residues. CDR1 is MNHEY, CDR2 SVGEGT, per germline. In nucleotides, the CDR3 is TGTGCCAGCAGTTACACCCGACAGGGCCAAGATACCCAGTACTTC. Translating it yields CASSYTRQGQDTQYF.

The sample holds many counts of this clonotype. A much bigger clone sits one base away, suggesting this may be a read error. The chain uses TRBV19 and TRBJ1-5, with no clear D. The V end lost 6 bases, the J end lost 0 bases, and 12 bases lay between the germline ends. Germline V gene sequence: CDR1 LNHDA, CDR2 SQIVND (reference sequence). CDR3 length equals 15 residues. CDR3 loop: CASSPGRTSNQPQHF. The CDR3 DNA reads TGTGCCAGTAGCCCGGGCAGGACTAGCAATCAGCCCCAGCATTTT.

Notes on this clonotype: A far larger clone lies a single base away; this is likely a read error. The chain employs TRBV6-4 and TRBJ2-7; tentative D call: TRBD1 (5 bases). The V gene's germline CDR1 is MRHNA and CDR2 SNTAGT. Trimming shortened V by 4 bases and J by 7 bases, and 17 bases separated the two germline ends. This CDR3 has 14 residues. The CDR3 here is CASSAKGAPWEQYF. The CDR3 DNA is TGTGCCAGCAGTGCAAAAGGGGCTCCCTGGGAGCAGTACTTC.

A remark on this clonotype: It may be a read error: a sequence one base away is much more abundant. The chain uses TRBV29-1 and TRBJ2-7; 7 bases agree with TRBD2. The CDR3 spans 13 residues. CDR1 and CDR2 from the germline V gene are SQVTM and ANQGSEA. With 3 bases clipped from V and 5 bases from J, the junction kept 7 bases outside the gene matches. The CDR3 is CSVDLVGGNEQYF. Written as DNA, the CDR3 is TGCAGCGTTGATTTGGTGGGAGGGAACGAGCAGTACTTC.

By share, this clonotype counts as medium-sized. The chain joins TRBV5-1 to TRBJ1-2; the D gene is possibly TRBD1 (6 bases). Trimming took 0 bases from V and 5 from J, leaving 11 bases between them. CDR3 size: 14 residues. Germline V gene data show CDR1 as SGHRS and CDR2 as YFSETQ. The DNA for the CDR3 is TGCGCCAGCAGCTTGGGTGGTCAGGGGTATGGCTACACCTTC. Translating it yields CASSLGGQGYGYTF.

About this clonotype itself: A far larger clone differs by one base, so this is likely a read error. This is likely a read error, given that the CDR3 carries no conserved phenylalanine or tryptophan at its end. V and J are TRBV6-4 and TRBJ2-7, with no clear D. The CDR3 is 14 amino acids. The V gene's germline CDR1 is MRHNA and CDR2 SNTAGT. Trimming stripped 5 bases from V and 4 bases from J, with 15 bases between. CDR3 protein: CASSYNTATYEQYL. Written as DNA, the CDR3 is TGTGCCAGCAGTTACAATACAGCCACATACGAGCAGTACTTA.

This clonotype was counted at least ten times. The CDR3 DNA reads as TGTGCTAGTGGTTTGGGGCGGGAGTACCTCTCCTACAATGAGCAGTTCTTC. It translates to CASGLGREYLSYNEQFF. The rearrangement joins TRBV12-5 to TRBJ2-1, with 7 bases identical to TRBD2. The CDR3 is 17 amino acids. The J segment lost 0 bases and the V segment lost 1 base, leaving 6 bases of the junction unmatched. The V gene's germline CDR1 is LGHNT and CDR2 FRNRAP.

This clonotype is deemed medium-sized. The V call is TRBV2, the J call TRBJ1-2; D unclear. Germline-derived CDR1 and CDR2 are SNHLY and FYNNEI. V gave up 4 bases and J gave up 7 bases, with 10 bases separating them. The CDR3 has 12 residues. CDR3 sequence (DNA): TGTGCCAGCAGTGTTGAAGGGTCTGGCTACACCTTC. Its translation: CASSVEGSGYTF.

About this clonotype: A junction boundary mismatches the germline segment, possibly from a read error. In nucleotides, the CDR3 is TGTGCCAGCAGCCCTGGGACAGGAAATCAGCCCCAGCATTTC. As protein: CASSPGTGNQPQHF. V is TRBV7-8 and J is TRBJ1-5, with 8 bases identical to TRBD1. The CDR3 consists of 14 residues. Germline-derived CDR1 and CDR2 are SGHVS and FQNEAQ.

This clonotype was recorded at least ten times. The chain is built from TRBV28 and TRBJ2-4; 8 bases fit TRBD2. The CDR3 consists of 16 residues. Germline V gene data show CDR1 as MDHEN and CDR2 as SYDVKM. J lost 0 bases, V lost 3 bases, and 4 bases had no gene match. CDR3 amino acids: CASSFLAGGAKNIQYF. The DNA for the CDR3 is TGTGCCAGCAGTTTTTTGGCGGGGGGAGCCAAAAACATTCAGTACTTC.

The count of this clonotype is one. CDR3 sequence reads: CASSSPSRAGYTF. In DNA, the CDR3 is TGTGCCAGCAGCTCCCCCTCGAGGGCTGGCTACACCTTC. The chain combines TRBV11-2 with TRBJ1-2, with no clear D. This CDR3 is 13 amino acids long. The germline V gene has CDR1 SGHAT and CDR2 FQNNGV. The V end was cut by 4 bases, the J end by 7 bases, with 13 bases between.